These 17 T cell receptor beta chains came from one sample sequenced in a study of long-term antiretroviral therapy in people with HIV. Version v3.0 of the immunoSEQ assay ran at survey level. Profiled with immunoSEQ multiplex PCR; TCRdb holds only in-frame clones, not every one. The sample has about 30,000 clones; about 85% are singletons. Sequencing was performed on unsorted PBMCs, taken approximately 2.9 years before starting antiretroviral therapy. These receptors originate from a woman in her thirties with HIV.

This chain joins TRBV5-1 and TRBJ1-2; TRBD1 might be the D (6 bases). V dropped 4 bases and J dropped 4 bases, with 14 bases sitting between them. CDR3 size: 14 residues. Germline CDR1 SGHRS, CDR2 YFSETQ. This chain's CDR3 is CASSQVGTTYGYTF. The CDR3 DNA follows: TGCGCCAGCAGCCAAGTGGGGACAACCTATGGCTACACCTTC.

This CDR3 reads CATSRDPSGQETQYF. The CDR3 DNA follows: TGTGCCACCAGCAGAGATCCTAGCGGGCAAGAGACCCAGTACTTC. The chain recombines TRBV15 with TRBJ2-5, with 8 positions matching TRBD2. Germline CDR1 is LNHNV and CDR2 is YYDKDF (reference sequence). Trimming removed 0 bases from V and 2 bases from J; junction bases left unmatched: 2. The CDR3 has 15 residues.

The chain links TRBV7-2 to TRBJ2-2; D is ambiguous. V was pared by 5 bases and J by 6 bases, with 10 bases between. The CDR3 runs 13 residues. Per germline, CDR1 SGHTA and CDR2 FQGNSA. The CDR3, as DNA: TGTGCCAGCAGCGCACGGTCCCCCGGGGAGCTGTTTTTT. Protein product: CASSARSPGELFF.

This chain joins TRBV5-1 and TRBJ2-5; D is unclear. Germline assignment: CDR1 SGHRS and CDR2 YFSETQ. The CDR3 totals 13 residues. With 4 bases removed from V and 2 bases from J, the gap between germline ends came to 9 bases. CDR3 protein: CASSRPLQETQYF. CDR3 nucleotides: TGCGCCAGCAGCCGACCTCTACAAGAGACCCAGTACTTC. The complete variable domain, with remaining parts taken from reference TRBV5-1 and TRBJ2-5, reads KAGVTQTPRYLIKTRGQQVTLSCSPISGHRSVSWYQQTPGQGLQFLFEYFSETQRNKGNFPGRFSGRQFSNSRSEMNVSTLELGDSALYLCASSRPLQETQYFGPGTRLLVL.

V and J are TRBV19 and TRBJ2-2, with 8 bases matching TRBD1. The CDR3 consists of 15 residues. Germline CDR1 and CDR2: LNHDA and SQIVND (reference sequence). Trimming cost V 0 bases and J 6 bases; bases outside gene matches: 3. The CDR3 nucleotides are TGTGCCAGTAGTATAGACAGGGGGCTTGCCGGGGAGCTGTTTTTT. Encoded protein: CASSIDRGLAGELFF.

Relative to its sample, this clone is medium-sized. The chain uses TRBV7-7 and TRBJ2-7, with a weak D call TRBD2 (5 bases). The V end was cut by 3 bases, the J end by 4 bases, with 10 bases between. Germline values: CDR1 SSHAT, CDR2 FNYEAQ (reference sequence). The CDR3 sequence is 13 residues long. CDR3 loop: CASSFESGYEQYF. The CDR3 DNA sequence: TGTGCCAGCAGCTTTGAGTCGGGGTACGAGCAGTACTTC.

V usage is TRBV7-2 and J usage is TRBJ2-7, with 8 bases lining up with TRBD2. Germline V gene lookup returns CDR1 SGHTA and CDR2 FQGNSA. Germline trimming cut 5 bases from V and 6 bases from J; bases unmatched to any gene: 18. The CDR3 extends over 17 amino acids. CDR3 residues: CASSQARHYLAGGEQYV. The CDR3 nucleotides are TGTGCCAGCAGCCAAGCGAGGCATTACCTTGCGGGAGGCGAGCAGTACGTC.

The V and J genes are TRBV19 and TRBJ2-2; D tentatively fits TRBD1 or TRBD2 (6 bases each). V was trimmed by 6 bases and J by 6 bases, leaving 14 bases between them. This CDR3 has 14 residues. The germline V gene encodes CDR1 LNHDA and CDR2 SQIVND (reference sequence). The DNA for the CDR3 is TGTGCCAGTAGCACAGGGACTTACGCCGGGGAGCTGTTTTTT. Its protein product is CASSTGTYAGELFF. The entire variable domain, with the rest obtained from reference TRBV19 and TRBJ2-2, is as follows: DGGITQSPKYLFRKEGQNVTLSCEQNLNHDAMYWYRQDPGQGLRLIYYSQIVNDFQKGDIAEGYSVSREKKESFPLTVTSAQKNPTAFYLCASSTGTYAGELFFGEGSRLTVL.

A single count supports this clone. The V gene is TRBV7-3, the J gene TRBJ2-2; D is unclear. This CDR3 spans 13 amino acids. Germline V gene data show CDR1 as SGHTA and CDR2 as FQGTGA. V gave up 3 bases and J gave up 2 bases, with 4 bases separating them. Written as DNA, the CDR3 is TGTGCCAGCAGCTTCGGAAACACCGGGGAGCTGTTTTTT. Its protein is CASSFGNTGELFF.

J is TRBJ2-2 and V is TRBV6-5, with no clear D. Trimming stripped 5 bases from V and 2 bases from J, with 6 bases between. In germline, CDR1 is MNHEY, CDR2 SVGAGI. CDR3 length: 13 amino acids. As DNA, the CDR3 is TGTGCCAGCAGTCCCGGCAACACCGGGGAGCTGTTTTTT. This sequence encodes CASSPGNTGELFF.

The rearrangement uses TRBV30 and TRBJ1-1; D remains ambiguous. CDR1 is GTSNPN, CDR2 SVGIG, per germline (reference sequence). The length of the CDR3 is 11 residues. V was clipped by 5 bases and J by 6 bases, with 10 bases between them. The CDR3 spells CAWVGSAEAFF. CDR3 nucleotide sequence: TGTGCCTGGGTGGGAAGCGCTGAAGCTTTCTTT. The complete variable domain, with remaining parts taken from reference TRBV30 and TRBJ1-1, reads SQTIHQWPATLVQPVGSPLSLECTVEGTSNPNLYWYRQAAGRGLQLLFYSVGIGQISSEVPQNLSASRPQDRQFILSSKKLLLSDSGFYLCAWVGSAEAFFGQGTRLTVV.

This clone was counted a single time. The CDR3 sequence is CASSDSDPPGSGYTF. CDR3 in DNA: TGTGCCAGCAGTGACTCCGACCCGCCTGGTTCGGGCTACACCTTC. The genes are TRBV25-1 and TRBJ1-2; no reliable D call. Trimming removed 3 bases from V and 8 bases from J, with 19 bases in between. The CDR3 contains 15 residues. Germline CDR1 is MGHDK and CDR2 is SYGVNS.

This clone occurred a few times. The genes are TRBV9 and TRBJ1-6; the D is unclear. Germline-derived CDR1 and CDR2 are SGDLS and YYNGEE. V was cut by 0 bases and J by 10 bases, with 17 bases left in between. The CDR3 covers 16 residues. The CDR3 bases are TGTGCCAGCAGCGTAGCCCCATCCCGAGGCTCATCACCCCTCCACTTT. Translated, it gives CASSVAPSRGSSPLHF.

This chain uses TRBV19 with TRBJ1-5; 7 bases agree with TRBD1. Germline CDR1 reads LNHDA; CDR2 reads SQIVND (reference sequence). The J segment lost 3 bases and the V segment lost 7 bases, leaving 12 bases of the junction unmatched. CDR3 length equals 16 residues. The CDR3 reads CASTISRTGANQPQHF. In DNA form, the CDR3 reads TGTGCCAGTACCATATCCAGGACAGGTGCCAATCAGCCCCAGCATTTT. The entire variable domain, with the rest obtained from reference TRBV19 and TRBJ1-5, is as follows: DGGITQSPKYLFRKEGQNVTLSCEQNLNHDAMYWYRQDPGQGLRLIYYSQIVNDFQKGDIAEGYSVSREKKESFPLTVTSAQKNPTAFYLCASTISRTGANQPQHFGDGTRLSIL.

CDR3: CASSPKGWDTEAFF. The CDR3 DNA reads as TGTGCCAGCTCACCAAAGGGGTGGGATACTGAAGCTTTCTTT. The chain has TRBV18 and TRBJ1-1, with D possibly matching TRBD1 (5 bases). There are 14 residues in the CDR3. V dropped 2 bases and J dropped 5 bases, with 12 bases sitting between them. Germline V gives CDR1 KGHSH, CDR2 LQKENI.

This chain links TRBV2 with TRBJ1-4; D is ambiguous. V was clipped by 6 bases and J by 5 bases, with 16 bases between them. In germline, CDR1 is SNHLY, CDR2 FYNNEI. The CDR3 runs to 15 residues. The chain's CDR3 is CASSEYSLLNEKLFF. As DNA, the CDR3 is TGTGCCAGCAGCGAATACAGCTTACTCAATGAAAAACTGTTTTTT.

V usage is TRBV19 and J usage is TRBJ1-4; weak D call: TRBD1 (6 bases). The V end lost 6 bases, the J end lost 7 bases, and 24 bases lay between the germline ends. This CDR3 has 17 residues. The germline CDR1 and CDR2 sequences are LNHDA and SQIVND (reference sequence). For the CDR3, the DNA is TGTGCCAGTAGCTATATTCTTTCCAGGGGCAACGGTGAAAAACTGTTTTTT. It is translated as CASSYILSRGNGEKLFF.